This entry features one T cell receptor beta chain sequence. Its matching antigen is unknown. These data originate in a study of T cell repertoires in cytomegalovirus infection. Study-level information: Public TCR beta signatures marked donors with CMV infection and the matching HLA. Study-wide results and limits: Dominating the ex vivo response were HLA-C-restricted CMV-specific TCR beta clonotypes. Carriers of CMV plus the relevant HLA were identified by cumulative public TCR beta family frequency.

The V and J ends lost 0 bases and 4 bases respectively, with 12 bases between them. There are 15 residues in the CDR3. CDR1 and CDR2 from the germline V gene are KGHSH and LQKENI. One entry per CDR3 protein, called by TCRdb with MiXCR from the reads. The table lists fewer than 550,000 distinct CDR3 sequences, about 30% of them singletons, with less than 15% in the top ten. The sequence was collected from a human donor in good health (CMV status not recorded). Some clones in this sample may be carry-over from other donors' samples. This chain connects TRBV18 to TRBJ2-5, with D unclear. Sequenced sample: PBMCs. The CDR3: CASSPPLSVGETQYF. CDR3 sequence (DNA): TGTGCCAGCTCACCACCTCTCTCGGTGGGAGAGACCCAGTACTTC.